Each of the 10 T cell receptor beta chains below was sequenced from the same sample in a study of CD8+CD57+ T cells in acquired aplastic anemia. Template material for TCR beta VDJ and CDR3 profiling consisted of genomic DNA. TCRdb processed the reads anew with MiXCR; each CDR3 protein has one entry. Of approximately 170,000 distinct CDR3 sequences listed, roughly 56% are singletons. What was sequenced was sorted CD4+, CD8+, or CD8+CD57+ T cells (not recorded which) from PBMCs. Receptors originate from a human donor in good health, serving as a control.

The chain combines TRBV2 with TRBJ1-6, with a tentative D call TRBD1 (5 bases). Trimming shortened V by 11 bases and J by 7 bases, and 27 bases separated the two germline ends. This CDR3 spans 17 amino acids. Germline V gene data show CDR1 as SNHLY and CDR2 as FYNNEI. CDR3 nucleotide sequence: TGTGCCGGGATTACCCAGCCCCCGGGGCTTGGGAATTCACCCCTCCACTTT. Its protein product is CAGITQPPGLGNSPLHF.

Points on this clonotype: This may be a read error: a much more frequent sequence differs by one nucleotide. The chain uses TRBV3-1 and TRBJ2-5, with D uncertain. The CDR3 loop spans 14 amino acids. CDR1 and CDR2 (germline): LGHDT, YNNKEL (reference sequence). The germline V and J ends were trimmed by 1 base and 2 bases, with 8 bases remaining between them. CDR3 residues: CASSQGHIQETQYF. The CDR3 DNA reads TGTGCCAGCAGCCAAGGACACATACAAGAGACCCAGTACTTC.

The table lists this clonotype with many counts. This sequence joins TRBV15 and TRBJ1-1; possibly TRBD1 for D (5 bases). V shed 4 bases and J shed 5 bases, with 23 bases lying between them. The CDR3 is made up of 17 amino acids. Germline-derived CDR1 and CDR2 are LNHNV and YYDKDF (reference sequence). CDR3 amino acids: CATSIDKGLHIWTEAFF. In DNA, the CDR3 is TGTGCCACCAGCATCGATAAGGGACTCCACATTTGGACTGAAGCTTTCTTT.

The rearrangement uses TRBV7-2 and TRBJ2-7; no firm D call. The better agreement between TRBJ2-1 and the DNA end casts doubt on the J call. The CDR3 has 12 residues. Germline V lookup: CDR1 SGHTA, CDR2 FQGNSA. The CDR3 DNA follows: TGTGCCAGCAGCTTAGAACGGAATGAGCAGTTCTTC. Amino acid sequence: CASSLERNEQFF.

DNA for the CDR3: TGTGCCTGGAGTTACACCACAGGGGTAGCTGAAGCTTTCTTT. Amino acid sequence: CAWSYTTGVAEAFF. This sequence joins TRBV30 and TRBJ1-1; 7 bases match TRBD1. Trimming took 2 bases from V and 6 from J; bases not matched to a gene: 9. This CDR3 contains 14 residues. Germline loops: CDR1 GTSNPN, CDR2 SVGIG (reference sequence).

This clonotype occurred many times. The chain couples TRBV5-1 to TRBJ1-1; the D gene is possibly TRBD1 (6 bases). V lost 1 base and J lost 4, with 11 bases in between. The CDR3 has 14 residues. Germline V gene sequence: CDR1 SGHRS, CDR2 YFSETQ. In DNA form, the CDR3 reads TGCGCCAGCAGCTTGACGGGGGCGAGCACTGAAGCTTTCTTT. Encoded protein: CASSLTGASTEAFF.

V gene TRBV2 combines with J gene TRBJ1-6; D unclear. The CDR3 sequence is 13 residues long. Germline CDR1 is SNHLY and CDR2 is FYNNEI. With 6 bases removed from V and 10 bases from J, the gap between germline ends came to 13 bases. CDR3 DNA: TGTGCCAGCAGCTTCGGGGATGGGTCACCCCTCCACTTT. Its protein product is CASSFGDGSPLHF.

This clonotype was recorded once. The chain uses TRBV19 and TRBJ1-2; a weak D match, TRBD1 (5 bases). The CDR3 runs to 13 residues. The V and J ends lost 4 bases and 3 bases respectively, with 9 bases between them. The germline V gene has CDR1 LNHDA and CDR2 SQIVND (reference sequence). The CDR3 DNA sequence: TGTGCCAGTAGTAATAAGGGGTACTATGGCTACACCTTC. It yields the protein CASSNKGYYGYTF.

Written as DNA, the CDR3 is TGTGCCACGGCGCGGGAGGACGAGCAGTACTTC. It encodes CATAREDEQYF. V is TRBV10-3 and J is TRBJ2-7; 8 bases fit TRBD2. CDR1 and CDR2 from the germline V gene are ENHRY and SYGVKD. The trim removed 10 bases at V and 5 bases at J, leaving 4 bases unmatched. This CDR3 is built from 11 residues.

The chain combines TRBV7-3 with TRBJ1-1, with 7 bases identical to TRBD1. The CDR3 sequence is 15 residues long. Germline CDR1 SGHTA, CDR2 FQGTGA. Trimming removed 2 bases from V and 6 bases from J; junction bases left unmatched: 9. Here the CDR3 DNA reads TGTGCCAGCAGCTTAGGGGCAGGGGGTATATCTGAAGCTTTCTTT. Residues: CASSLGAGGISEAFF.